Shown below are 24 T cell receptor beta chains from a single sample sequenced in a study of CD8 T cells in ankylosing spondylitis. General study findings and limits: A motif in TCR beta, a set of under 10 highly homologous variants, appeared characteristic of ankylosing spondylitis blood.

No antigen has been assigned to these receptors. TCRdb re-called the 5' RACE reads with MiXCR, one entry per CDR3 protein. The sample lists hundreds of thousands of distinct CDR3 sequences, roughly 10% seen once, with approximately 0.46% in the top ten. The material sequenced was blood, either unsorted or a sorted T cell fraction (not recorded which). The receptors were sampled from a male donor with ankylosing spondylitis.

This clonotype was seen more than once but under ten times. V usage is TRBV5-1 and J usage is TRBJ2-5; perhaps TRBD1 as D (5 bases). CDR1 SGHRS and CDR2 YFSETQ come from the germline V gene. The CDR3 runs to 14 residues. With 7 bases removed from V and 1 base from J, the gap between germline ends came to 14 bases. CDR3 region: CASAIGVFQETQYF. CDR3 bases: TGCGCCAGCGCGATAGGGGTATTCCAAGAGACCCAGTACTTC.

The rearrangement joins TRBV2 to TRBJ2-3, with D perhaps TRBD1 or TRBD2 (6 bases each). The CDR3 has 14 residues. V was pared by 5 bases and J by 5 bases, with 14 bases between. Germline loops: CDR1 SNHLY, CDR2 FYNNEI. CDR3 nucleotide sequence: TGTGCCAGCAGTAACCGACTAGGGGGAGATACGCAGTATTTT. Protein: CASSNRLGGDTQYF.

The V gene is TRBV4-1, the J gene TRBJ1-2, with D uncertain. The CDR3 is 15 amino acids. The germline gives CDR1 MGHRA, CDR2 YSYEKL. Trimming took 0 bases from V and 8 from J, leaving 16 bases between them. Written as DNA, the CDR3 is TGCGCCAGCAGCCAAGAGACGGCTAGACGGGAAGGCTACACCTTC. Translated: CASSQETARREGYTF.

The gene calls are TRBV7-2 and TRBJ2-3, with 9 bases identical to TRBD1. The length of the CDR3 is 15 residues. The junction had 1 base not matched to a gene; V was cut back by 3 bases and J by 0 bases. Germline loops: CDR1 SGHTA, CDR2 FQGNSA. The CDR3 DNA follows: TGTGCCAGCAGCTTCGGACAGGGGAGCACAGATACGCAGTATTTT. Amino acid sequence: CASSFGQGSTDTQYF.

About this clonotype: A read error may be the cause here, since a much bigger clone is one base away. This sequence joins TRBV29-1 and TRBJ1-4, with D perhaps matching TRBD1 (5 bases). V was clipped by 5 bases and J by 6 bases, with 10 bases between them. The CDR3 totals 12 residues. Looked up from germline, CDR1 is SQVTM and CDR2 is ANQGSEA. CDR3 DNA sequence: TGCAGCGTTCGGGGGGTGGATGAAAAACTGTTTTTT. Translating it yields CSVRGVDEKLFF.

J is TRBJ2-2 and V is TRBV19, with D maybe TRBD2 (5 bases). The CDR3 length is 17 residues. V lost 4 bases, J lost 1 base, and 16 bases lay in between. Germline-derived CDR1 and CDR2 are LNHDA and SQIVND (reference sequence). CDR3 loop: CASSTSLANLNTGELFF. The CDR3 region has the DNA TGTGCCAGTAGTACCTCCCTAGCAAATCTGAACACCGGGGAGCTGTTTTTT.

V gene TRBV3-1 combines with J gene TRBJ2-7; 8 nucleotides align to TRBD2. The trim removed 3 bases at V and 1 base at J, leaving 8 bases unmatched. Germline lookup yields CDR1 LGHDT and CDR2 YNNKEL (reference sequence). The CDR3 sequence is 16 residues long. CDR3 in amino acids: CASSQYSGGYSYEQYF. The CDR3 DNA sequence: TGTGCCAGCAGCCAGTACAGCGGGGGCTATTCCTACGAGCAGTACTTC.

This clonotype was found a few times. The rearrangement uses TRBV4-3 and TRBJ1-1; D is possibly TRBD1 (6 bases). Trimming stripped 2 bases from V and 3 bases from J, with 13 bases between. The germline V gene has CDR1 LGHNA and CDR2 YSLEER. CDR3 length: 15 residues. The CDR3 region is CASSQFTGSYTEAFF. The CDR3 DNA is TGCGCCAGCAGCCAATTTACAGGGTCTTACACTGAAGCTTTCTTT.

This clonotype was seen only a few times. The CDR3 nucleotides read TGTGCCATCAGTGAGATTATTCCTGGAAACACCATATATTTT. Protein sequence: CAISEIIPGNTIYF. The genes are TRBV10-3 and TRBJ1-3, with D hard to call. V was clipped by 2 bases and J by 2 bases, with 7 bases between them. This CDR3 comprises 14 residues. Germline values: CDR1 ENHRY, CDR2 SYGVKD.

The chain joins TRBV6-1 to TRBJ1-1; D perhaps matches TRBD1 (6 bases). Germline assignment: CDR1 MNHNS and CDR2 SASEGT. The CDR3 runs to 14 residues. Trimming removed 7 bases at V and 1 base at J, with 13 bases between. CDR3 sequence (DNA): TGTGCCAGCACCTACCGGACAGCGAACACTGAAGCTTTCTTT. It translates to CASTYRTANTEAFF.

This sequence joins TRBV2 and TRBJ2-7; 10 bases map to TRBD2. V was pared by 7 bases and J by 2 bases, with 5 bases of the junction left unmatched. The CDR3 is 14 amino acids. Germline V CDR1 and CDR2: SNHLY, FYNNEI. CDR3 residues: CASKTSGTTYEQYF. Written as DNA, the CDR3 is TGTGCCAGCAAAACTAGCGGGACTACCTACGAGCAGTACTTC.

The CDR3 spells CASRPRELADTQYF. As DNA, the CDR3 is TGTGCCAGCAGGCCCCGTGAGCTGGCAGATACGCAGTATTTT. The V gene is TRBV7-2, the J gene TRBJ2-3; D is ambiguous. Germline V gene sequence: CDR1 SGHTA, CDR2 FQGNSA. The CDR3 length is 14 residues. Trimming removed 6 bases at V and 4 bases at J, with 14 bases between.

This clonotype was detected only a few times. The CDR3 protein is CASTQRGPGDTEAFF. CDR3 DNA sequence: TGTGCCAGCACCCAGAGAGGCCCCGGGGACACTGAAGCTTTCTTT. The chain joins TRBV3-2 to TRBJ1-1; the table gives TRBD1 as D, unverified against the DNA. TRBV3-2 is a documented pseudogene. CDR3 size: 15 residues.

This clonotype was picked up many times. The chain couples TRBV29-1 to TRBJ2-3, with D perhaps TRBD2 (5 bases). CDR1 SQVTM and CDR2 ANQGSEA come from the germline V gene. The CDR3 totals 14 residues. V was shortened by 2 bases and J by 2 bases, with 11 bases between the two germline ends. The CDR3 region is CSVERLATTDTQYF. CDR3 bases: TGCAGCGTTGAACGGCTAGCTACCACAGATACGCAGTATTTT.

The chain carries TRBV7-3 and TRBJ2-1; 7 positions match TRBD2. The CDR3 is 16 amino acids. Trimming removed 0 bases from V and 5 bases from J; junction bases left unmatched: 7. Per the germline V gene, CDR1 is SGHTA and CDR2 is FQGTGA. CDR3: CASSLTFSSGNNEQFF. The CDR3 bases are TGTGCCAGCAGCTTAACGTTTTCTAGCGGAAACAATGAGCAGTTCTTC.

This clonotype was seen many times. V and J are TRBV10-3 and TRBJ1-1; TRBD1 might be the D (6 bases). Trimming removed 5 bases from V and 8 bases from J, with 9 bases in between. The length of the CDR3 is 11 residues. Germline CDR1 and CDR2: ENHRY and SYGVKD. The CDR3 bases are TGTGCCATCAGTACAGGGTCCGAAGCTTTCTTT. This gives the protein CAISTGSEAFF.

Many counts were recorded for this clonotype. V and J are TRBV24-1 and TRBJ2-1; TRBD2 matches 12 bases. The CDR3 is 16 residues long. Germline V gives CDR1 KGHDR, CDR2 SFDVKD. V shed 4 bases and J 6 bases; nucleotides not matched to a gene: 6. The CDR3 loop reads CATSDPGLAGINEQFF. The CDR3 DNA reads as TGTGCCACCAGTGACCCTGGACTAGCGGGGATCAATGAGCAGTTCTTC.

The genes are TRBV20-1 and TRBJ1-1; D ambiguous. Germline CDR1 DFQATT, CDR2 SNEGSKA (reference sequence). This CDR3 has 14 residues. The V gene lost 3 bases and the J gene lost 3 bases, with 14 bases spanning the gap. The CDR3 sequence: CSASDTQGYTEAFF. Here the CDR3 DNA reads TGCAGTGCTAGTGACACGCAAGGGTACACTGAAGCTTTCTTT.

This clonotype was found a few times. The rearrangement joins TRBV10-3 to TRBJ2-3; 7 positions agree with TRBD1. The germline gives CDR1 ENHRY, CDR2 SYGVKD. The CDR3 is 14 residues long. After removal of 6 bases from V and 4 bases from J, the junction contained 7 bases not matched to a gene. The CDR3 DNA follows: TGTGCCATCAGGTCGACAGGGACATCAGATACGCAGTATTTT. Its translation: CAIRSTGTSDTQYF.

This clonotype was found many times. V and J are TRBV29-1 and TRBJ2-3; 8 bases line up with TRBD2. Germline V lookup: CDR1 SQVTM, CDR2 ANQGSEA. V was clipped by 2 bases and J by 6 bases; unmatched bases: 1. This CDR3 contains 12 residues. As DNA, the CDR3 is TGCAGCGTTGAACAGCGGGAGGATACGCAGTATTTT. This translates into CSVEQREDTQYF.

The chain joins TRBV4-2 to TRBJ1-6; D perhaps matches TRBD1 (6 bases). Trimming took off 1 base at V and 10 bases at J, with 14 bases between the two ends. The germline V gene encodes CDR1 LGHNA and CDR2 YNFKEQ. This CDR3 has 15 residues. CDR3 sequence reads: CASSQGGGAQSPLHF. CDR3 sequence (DNA): TGTGCCAGCAGCCAAGGGGGGGGGGCGCAGTCACCCCTCCACTTT.

The table lists this clonotype with a few counts. The chain is built from TRBV7-2 and TRBJ2-5; D not resolved. CDR1 and CDR2 (germline): SGHTA, FQGNSA. The germline V and J ends were trimmed by 1 base and 2 bases, with 11 bases remaining between them. The CDR3 sequence is 15 residues long. The CDR3 DNA follows: TGTGCCAGCAGCTTAGTTTGGAACAGACAAGAGACCCAGTACTTC. Its protein is CASSLVWNRQETQYF.

On this clonotype: A much larger clonotype is one base distant, so this may be a read error. The gene calls are TRBV12-3 or TRBV12-4 and TRBJ1-5; no firm D call. Trimming stripped 2 bases from V and 3 bases from J, with 11 bases between. The CDR3 sequence is 15 residues long. CDR3: CASSLFPYNNQPQHF. In DNA, the CDR3 is TGTGCCAGCAGTTTATTCCCGTATAACAATCAGCCCCAGCATTTT.

V usage is TRBV19 and J usage is TRBJ1-1; TRBD1 is a possible D gene (6 bases). CDR1 LNHDA and CDR2 SQIVND come from the germline V gene (reference sequence). This CDR3 has 15 residues. V was shortened by 5 bases and J by 1 base, with 14 bases between the two germline ends. DNA for the CDR3: TGTGCCAGTAGTGTTACGGGACACCAGAACACTGAAGCTTTCTTT. Its protein is CASSVTGHQNTEAFF.